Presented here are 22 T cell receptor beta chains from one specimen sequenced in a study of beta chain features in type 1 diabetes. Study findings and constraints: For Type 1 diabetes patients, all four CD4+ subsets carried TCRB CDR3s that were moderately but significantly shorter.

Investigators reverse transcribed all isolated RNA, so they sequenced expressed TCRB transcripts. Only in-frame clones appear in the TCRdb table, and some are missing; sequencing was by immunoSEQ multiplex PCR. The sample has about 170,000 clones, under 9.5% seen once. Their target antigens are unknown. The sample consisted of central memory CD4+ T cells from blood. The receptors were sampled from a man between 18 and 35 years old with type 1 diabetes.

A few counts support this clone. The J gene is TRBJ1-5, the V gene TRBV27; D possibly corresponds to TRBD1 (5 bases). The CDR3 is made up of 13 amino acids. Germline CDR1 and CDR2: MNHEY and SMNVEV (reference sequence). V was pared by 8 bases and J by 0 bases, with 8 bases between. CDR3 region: CASGADSNQPQHF. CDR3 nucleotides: TGTGCCAGCGGGGCGGATAGCAATCAGCCCCAGCATTTT.

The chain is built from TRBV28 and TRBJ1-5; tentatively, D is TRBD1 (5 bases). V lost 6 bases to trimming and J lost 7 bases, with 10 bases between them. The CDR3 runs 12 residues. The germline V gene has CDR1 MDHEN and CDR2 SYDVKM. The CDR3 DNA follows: TGTGCCAGCAGGCGCTCAGGGCAGCCCCAGCATTTT. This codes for CASRRSGQPQHF.

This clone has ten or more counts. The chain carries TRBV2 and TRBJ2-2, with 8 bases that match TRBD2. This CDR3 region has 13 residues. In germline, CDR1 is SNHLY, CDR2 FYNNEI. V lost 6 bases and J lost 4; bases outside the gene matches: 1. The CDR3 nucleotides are TGTGCCAGCAGGGGGACTAGCACCGGGGAGCTGTTTTTT. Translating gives CASRGTSTGELFF.

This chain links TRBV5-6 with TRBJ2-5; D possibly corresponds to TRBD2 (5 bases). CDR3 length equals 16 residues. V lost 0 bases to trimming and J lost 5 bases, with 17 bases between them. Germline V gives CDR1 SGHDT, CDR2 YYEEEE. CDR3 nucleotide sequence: TGTGCCAGCAGCTTGGACCTGGGGAGCCCCGGGGAGACCCAGTACTTC. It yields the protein CASSLDLGSPGETQYF.

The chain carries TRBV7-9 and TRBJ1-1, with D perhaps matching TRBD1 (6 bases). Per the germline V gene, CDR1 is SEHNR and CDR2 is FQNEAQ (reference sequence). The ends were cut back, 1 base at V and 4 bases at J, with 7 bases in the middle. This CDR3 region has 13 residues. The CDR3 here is CASSLEQGTEAFF. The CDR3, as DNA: TGTGCCAGCAGCTTAGAACAGGGCACTGAAGCTTTCTTT.

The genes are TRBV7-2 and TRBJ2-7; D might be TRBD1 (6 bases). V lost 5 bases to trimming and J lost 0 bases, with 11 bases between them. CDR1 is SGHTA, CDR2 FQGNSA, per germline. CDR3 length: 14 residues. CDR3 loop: CASSPDRFSYEQYF. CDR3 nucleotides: TGTGCCAGCAGCCCTGACAGGTTCTCCTACGAGCAGTACTTC.

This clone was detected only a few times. The CDR3, as DNA: TGTGCCAGTAGTATTTCTTCATGGCGGGAGCAGTTCTTC. It encodes CASSISSWREQFF. V gene TRBV19 combines with J gene TRBJ2-1; D is ambiguous. Germline V gives CDR1 LNHDA, CDR2 SQIVND (reference sequence). The CDR3 is 13 amino acids. Trimming pared 3 bases from V and 10 bases from J, leaving 13 bases between.

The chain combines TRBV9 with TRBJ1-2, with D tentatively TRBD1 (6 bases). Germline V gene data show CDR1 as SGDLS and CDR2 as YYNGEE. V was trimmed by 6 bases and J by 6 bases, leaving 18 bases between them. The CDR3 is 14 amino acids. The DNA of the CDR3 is TGTGCCAGCACCGCAGTCGCCCAGGGGCATGGCTACACCTTC. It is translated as CASTAVAQGHGYTF.

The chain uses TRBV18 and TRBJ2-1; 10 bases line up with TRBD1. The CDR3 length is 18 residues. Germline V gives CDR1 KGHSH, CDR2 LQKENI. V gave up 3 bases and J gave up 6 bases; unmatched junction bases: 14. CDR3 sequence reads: CASSPNSPGTGDGNEQFF. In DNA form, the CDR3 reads TGTGCCAGCTCACCTAACAGCCCCGGGACAGGGGACGGCAATGAGCAGTTCTTC. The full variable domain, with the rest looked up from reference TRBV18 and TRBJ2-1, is NAGVMQNPRHLVRRRGQEARLRCSPMKGHSHVYWYRQLPEEGLKFMVYLQKENIIDESGMPKERFSAEFPKEGPSILRIQQVVRGDSAAYFCASSPNSPGTGDGNEQFFGPGTRLTVL.

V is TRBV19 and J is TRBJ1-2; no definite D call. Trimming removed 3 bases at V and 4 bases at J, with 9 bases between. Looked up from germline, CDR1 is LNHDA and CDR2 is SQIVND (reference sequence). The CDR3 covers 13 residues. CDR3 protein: CASSIDPGYGYTF. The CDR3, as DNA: TGTGCCAGTAGTATTGACCCGGGCTATGGCTACACCTTC. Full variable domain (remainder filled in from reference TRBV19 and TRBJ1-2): DGGITQSPKYLFRKEGQNVTLSCEQNLNHDAMYWYRQDPGQGLRLIYYSQIVNDFQKGDIAEGYSVSREKKESFPLTVTSAQKNPTAFYLCASSIDPGYGYTFGSGTRLTVV.

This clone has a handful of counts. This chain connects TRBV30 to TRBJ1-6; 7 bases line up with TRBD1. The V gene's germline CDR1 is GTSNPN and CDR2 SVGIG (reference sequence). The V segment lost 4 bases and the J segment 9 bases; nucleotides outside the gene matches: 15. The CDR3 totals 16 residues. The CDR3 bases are TGTGCCTGGACAACTAAACAGGGGCAGTTGGCTTCACCCCTCCACTTT. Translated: CAWTTKQGQLASPLHF.

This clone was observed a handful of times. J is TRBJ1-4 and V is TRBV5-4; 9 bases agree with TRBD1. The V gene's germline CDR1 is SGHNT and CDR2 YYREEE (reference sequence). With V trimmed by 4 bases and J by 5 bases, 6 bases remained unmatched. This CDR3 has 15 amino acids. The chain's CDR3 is CASSLGQGPNEKLFF. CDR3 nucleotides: TGTGCCAGCAGCCTCGGACAGGGGCCGAATGAAAAACTGTTTTTT.

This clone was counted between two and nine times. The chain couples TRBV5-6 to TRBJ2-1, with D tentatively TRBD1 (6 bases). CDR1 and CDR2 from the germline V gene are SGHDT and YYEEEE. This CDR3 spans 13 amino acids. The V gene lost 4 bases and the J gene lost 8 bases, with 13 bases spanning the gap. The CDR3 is CASSPGGGYEQFF. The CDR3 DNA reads TGTGCCAGCAGCCCTGGGGGCGGTTATGAGCAGTTCTTC.

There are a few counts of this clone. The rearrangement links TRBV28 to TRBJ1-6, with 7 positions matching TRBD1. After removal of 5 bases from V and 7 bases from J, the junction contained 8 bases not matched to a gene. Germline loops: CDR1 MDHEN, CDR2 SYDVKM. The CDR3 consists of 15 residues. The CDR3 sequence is CASSIRQGSNSPLHF. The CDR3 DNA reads TGTGCCAGCAGTATCCGACAGGGCTCAAATTCACCCCTCCACTTT.

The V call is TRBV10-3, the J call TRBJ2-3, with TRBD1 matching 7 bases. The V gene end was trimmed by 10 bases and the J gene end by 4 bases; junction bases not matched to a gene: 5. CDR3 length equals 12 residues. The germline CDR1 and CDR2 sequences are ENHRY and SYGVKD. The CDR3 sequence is CASRQGSDTQYF. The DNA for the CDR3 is TGTGCCAGCAGACAGGGTTCAGATACGCAGTATTTT.

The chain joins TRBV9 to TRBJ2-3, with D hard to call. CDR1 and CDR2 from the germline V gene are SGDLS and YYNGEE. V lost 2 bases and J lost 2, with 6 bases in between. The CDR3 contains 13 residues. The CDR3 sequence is CASSVDFTDTQYF. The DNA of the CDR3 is TGTGCCAGCAGCGTTGACTTCACAGATACGCAGTATTTT.

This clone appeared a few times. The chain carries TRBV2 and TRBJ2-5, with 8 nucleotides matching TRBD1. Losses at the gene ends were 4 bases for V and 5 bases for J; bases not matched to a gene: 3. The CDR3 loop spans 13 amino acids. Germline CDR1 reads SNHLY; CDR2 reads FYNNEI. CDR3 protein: CASSGTGRETQYF. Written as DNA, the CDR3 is TGTGCCAGCAGTGGGACAGGGAGGGAGACCCAGTACTTC.

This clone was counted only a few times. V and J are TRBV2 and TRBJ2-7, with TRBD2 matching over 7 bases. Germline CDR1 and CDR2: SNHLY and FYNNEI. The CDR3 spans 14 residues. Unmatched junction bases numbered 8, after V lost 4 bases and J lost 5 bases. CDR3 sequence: CASSVAGLVHEQYF. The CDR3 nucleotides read TGTGCCAGCAGTGTAGCGGGCTTAGTACACGAGCAGTACTTC.

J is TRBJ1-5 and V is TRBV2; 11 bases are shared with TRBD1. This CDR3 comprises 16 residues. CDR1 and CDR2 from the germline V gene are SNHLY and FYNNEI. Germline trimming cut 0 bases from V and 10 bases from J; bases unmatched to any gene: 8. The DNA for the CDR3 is TGTGCCAGCAGTGAAGCCGGACAGGGGGCACCTTTACCCCAGCATTTT. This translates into CASSEAGQGAPLPQHF. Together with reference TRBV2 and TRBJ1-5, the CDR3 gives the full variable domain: EPEVTQTPSHQVTQMGQEVILRCVPISNHLYFYWYRQILGQKVEFLVSFYNNEISEKSEIFDDQFSVERPDGSNFTLKIRSTKLEDSAMYFCASSEAGQGAPLPQHFGDGTRLSIL.

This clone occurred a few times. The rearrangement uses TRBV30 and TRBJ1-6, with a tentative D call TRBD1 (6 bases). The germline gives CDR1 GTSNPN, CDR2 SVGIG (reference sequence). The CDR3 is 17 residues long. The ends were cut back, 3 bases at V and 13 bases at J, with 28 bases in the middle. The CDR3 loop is CAWSPGSSRGWSHPLHF. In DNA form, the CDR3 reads TGTGCCTGGAGCCCGGGAAGTTCGAGGGGGTGGTCCCATCCCCTCCACTTT.

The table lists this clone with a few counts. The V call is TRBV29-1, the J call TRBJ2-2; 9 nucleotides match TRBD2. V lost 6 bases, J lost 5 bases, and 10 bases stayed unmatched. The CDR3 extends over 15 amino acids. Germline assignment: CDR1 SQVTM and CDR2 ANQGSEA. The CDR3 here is CSVTGAGGRTGELFF. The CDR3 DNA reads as TGCAGCGTCACCGGGGCGGGGGGGCGTACCGGGGAGCTGTTTTTT.

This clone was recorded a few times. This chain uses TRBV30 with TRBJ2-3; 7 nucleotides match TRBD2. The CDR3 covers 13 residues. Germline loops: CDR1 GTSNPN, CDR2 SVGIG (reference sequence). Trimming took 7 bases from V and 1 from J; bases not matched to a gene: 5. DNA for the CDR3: TGTGCCTTGGGGCTAGCGGGCACAGATACGCAGTATTTT. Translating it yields CALGLAGTDTQYF.